A selection of T cell receptor beta chains follows, all from one sample in a study of Tregs in tolerant kidney transplant recipients. Produced via immunoSEQ multiplex PCR; TCRdb's table is partial and in-frame only. The sample contains about 240,000 clones, about 80% of which appear only once. Source material: CD4+ T cells from blood. These receptor sequences come from a human donor in good health. The CDR3 runs from the conserved cysteine through the conserved F or W. D genes are given only for firm matches. For some rows the clone size is stated as once, few or many, or as a class when expanded; others skip it.

TRBJ1-1 | few | TRBD1 | TRBV2 | CASSGTVRNTEAFF | TGTGCCAGCAGCGGGACAGTGAGGAACACTGAAGCTTTCTTT
TRBJ2-3 | NA | TRBD2 | TRBV7-2 | CASSWEIGRGDTQYF | TGTGCCAGCAGCTGGGAGATCGGGAGGGGGGATACGCAGTATTTT
TRBJ1-5 | NA | NA | TRBV6-5 | CASSKSGGREQPQHF | TGTGCCAGCAGCAAGAGTGGGGGTAGAGAACAGCCCCAGCATTTT
TRBJ2-7 | NA | NA | TRBV21-1 | CASSNEVDRGGNYEQYF | TGTGCCAGCAGCAATGAGGTGGACAGGGGAGGAAACTACGAGCAGTACTTC
TRBJ1-1 | NA | NA | TRBV5-8 | CASSLVLLAFQNTEAFF | TGTGCCAGCAGCTTGGTATTGCTGGCATTCCAGAACACTGAAGCTTTCTTT
TRBJ2-3 | NA | NA | TRBV5-1 | CASSLSQGGDTQYF | TGCGCCAGCAGCTTGAGTCAGGGGGGGGATACGCAGTATTTT
TRBJ2-3 | NA | NA | TRBV5-6 | CASSPNGGLRDTQYF | TGTGCCAGCAGCCCGAACGGGGGGCTGAGGGATACGCAGTATTTT
TRBJ2-1 | NA | TRBD2 | TRBV5-8 | CASSLRTSGSRNEQFF | TGTGCCAGCAGCCTTCGGACTAGCGGGAGCAGGAATGAGCAGTTCTTC
TRBJ2-1 | NA | TRBD2 | TRBV29-1 | CSARGLAGGSSYNEQFF | TGCAGCGCTCGGGGACTAGCGGGAGGAAGTTCCTACAATGAGCAGTTCTTC
TRBJ1-2 | NA | NA | TRBV23-1 | CASSRAGDANYGYTF | TGCGCCAGCAGTCGGGCGGGGGATGCTAACTATGGCTACACCTTC
TRBJ1-2 | once | NA | TRBV6-5 | CASSWLGGEWGYTF | TGTGCCAGCAGTTGGCTGGGCGGAGAATGGGGCTACACCTTC
TRBJ1-1 | NA | NA | TRBV7-3 | CASSPVSDTEAFF | TGTGCCAGCAGCCCGGTATCCGACACTGAAGCTTTCTTT
TRBJ2-1 | NA | TRBD2 | TRBV6-6 | CASNGGGLGNEQFF | TGTGCCAGCAATGGGGGAGGGCTAGGCAATGAGCAGTTCTTC
TRBJ1-4 | few | NA | TRBV18 | CASSNRVANEKLFF | TGTGCCAGCTCAAACAGGGTCGCTAATGAAAAACTGTTTTTT
TRBJ2-3 | once | TRBD2 | TRBV19 | CASSSGSVTDTQYF | TGTGCCAGTAGTAGCGGGAGTGTCACAGATACGCAGTATTTT
TRBJ1-1 | NA | NA | TRBV4-3 | CASSPVNTEAFF | TGCGCCAGCAGCCCCGTGAACACTGAAGCTTTCTTT
TRBJ2-2 | NA | TRBD1 | TRBV5-5 | CASSPTGTGNTGELFF | TGTGCCAGCAGCCCAACCGGGACAGGGAACACCGGGGAGCTGTTTTTT
TRBJ2-7 | NA | TRBD2 | TRBV5-4 | CASSSGGSYEQYF | TGTGCCAGCAGCTCGGGCGGGAGCTACGAGCAGTACTTC
TRBJ1-5 | NA | NA | TRBV6-1 | CASSRSAYSNQPQHF | TGTGCCAGCAGTAGGAGTGCCTATAGCAATCAGCCCCAGCATTTT
TRBJ1-4 | NA | NA | TRBV6-6 | CASSPGNEKLFF | TGTGCCAGCAGCCCGGGGAATGAAAAACTGTTTTTT
TRBJ1-5 | few | NA | TRBV19 | CASSIGNRVGNQPQHF | TGTGCCAGTAGTATAGGGAACAGGGTTGGCAATCAGCCCCAGCATTTT
TRBJ2-1 | NA | NA | TRBV7-2 | CASSIAWRSNEQFF | TGTGCCAGCAGCATCGCTTGGAGGTCCAATGAGCAGTTCTTC